The 4 T cell receptor beta chains listed next were all sequenced from one sample in a study of T cells in Graves' hyperthyroidism and ophthalmopathy. Template material for amplifying TCR beta CDR3 regions consisted of RNA transcripts. HTBI primers were employed in a first-round RT-PCR of the TCR CDR3. TCRdb analysed the multiplex PCR reads with MiXCR anew, one entry per CDR3 protein. This table has about 350,000 distinct CDR3 sequences, approximately 15% appearing once. The sequencing sample was made of blood. These receptors were taken from a woman under 40 with Graves' hyperthyroidism.

This chain uses TRBV6-9 with TRBJ1-1, with D perhaps TRBD1 (6 bases). Trimming pared 4 bases from V and 8 bases from J, leaving 20 bases between. CDR3 length equals 15 residues. Germline V gene sequence: CDR1 MNHGY, CDR2 SVAAGI. CDR3 in DNA: TGTGCCAGCAGTTCCCGACAGGAACGCCCTGGCGAAGCTTTCTTT. Amino acids: CASSSRQERPGEAFF.

This clonotype appeared a few times. V and J are TRBV30 and TRBJ2-1; a weak D match, TRBD1 (6 bases). Germline CDR1 is GTSNPN and CDR2 is SVGIG (reference sequence). With 1 base removed from V and 7 bases from J, the gap between germline ends came to 26 bases. The CDR3 sequence is 18 residues long. The CDR3 sequence: CAWSARPLYGGQQNEQFF. CDR3 nucleotides: TGTGCCTGGAGTGCACGACCTCTGTATGGGGGCCAACAAAATGAGCAGTTCTTC.

This clonotype has only a few counts. Given a much more abundant clone one base away, this may be a read error. The rearrangement joins TRBV28 to TRBJ2-3; the D gene is possibly TRBD2 (6 bases). This CDR3 has 16 amino acids. Germline V lookup: CDR1 MDHEN, CDR2 SYDVKM. CDR3 sequence reads: CASSGGFWGSTDTRYF. The CDR3 region has the DNA TGTGCCAGCAGTGGGGGGTTTTGGGGGAGCACAGATACGCGGTATTTT.

In its sample, this clonotype was seen a few times. The chain links TRBV29-1 to TRBJ1-4, with D unclear. From germline, CDR1 is SQVTM and CDR2 ANQGSEA. Trimming pared 6 bases from V and 0 bases from J, leaving 11 bases between. The CDR3 is made up of 14 amino acids. The CDR3 DNA is TGCAGCGTCTCACTTCCTGCAACTAATGAAAAACTGTTTTTT. This sequence encodes CSVSLPATNEKLFF.